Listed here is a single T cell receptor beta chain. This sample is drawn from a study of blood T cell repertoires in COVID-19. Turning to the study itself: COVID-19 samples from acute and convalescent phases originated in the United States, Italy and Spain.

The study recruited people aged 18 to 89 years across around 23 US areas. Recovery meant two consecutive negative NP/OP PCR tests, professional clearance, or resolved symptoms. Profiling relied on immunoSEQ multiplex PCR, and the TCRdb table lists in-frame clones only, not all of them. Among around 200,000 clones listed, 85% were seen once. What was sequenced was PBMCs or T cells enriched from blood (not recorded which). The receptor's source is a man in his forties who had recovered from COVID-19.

CDR3 coding DNA: TGTGCCAGCAGTCTGAGTAATGAGCAGTTCTTC. This sequence encodes CASSLSNEQFF. The chain employs TRBV6-5 and TRBJ2-1; D uncertain. V dropped 5 bases and J dropped 7 bases, with 6 bases sitting between them. Germline CDR1 and CDR2: MNHEY and SVGAGI. This CDR3 is 11 amino acids long.